The rows below give T cell receptor beta chains drawn from one sample of a study of regulatory T cells in long-lasting Graves disease. TCRdb analysed the multiplex PCR reads with MiXCR anew, one entry per CDR3 protein. The table records hundreds of thousands of distinct CDR3 sequences, 16% of them present only once. These data also formed part of another study, on T cells in Graves' hyperthyroidism and ophthalmopathy.

Sample: peripheral blood mononuclear cells (PBMCs), taken at new diagnosis, from a patient treated with antithyroid drugs. These TCRs come from a woman aged 25 to 39 with Graves disease. CDR3s include the opening cysteine and the closing phenylalanine or tryptophan. Each record gives: V gene, D gene, clone size, J gene, CDR3 protein, CDR3 DNA. D genes are given only for firm matches. Clone size appears in some rows only: once, few, many, or a class for an expanded clone.

>TRBV6-1|TRBD1|many|TRBJ1-2
CASRGGPDPGQWRYGYTF
TGTGCCAGCAGGGGGGGACCCGACCCGGGACAGTGGCGCTATGGCTACACCTTC
>TRBV18|-|-|TRBJ2-2
CASSPLESGELFF
TGTGCCAGCTCACCATTGGAATCCGGGGAGCTGTTTTTT
>TRBV6-1|-|few|TRBJ2-3
CANGGRVLTDTQYF
TGTGCCAACGGGGGGCGGGTCCTCACAGATACGCAGTATTTT
>TRBV3-1|-|-|TRBJ2-5
CASSQDPRGQETQYF
TGTGCCAGCAGCCAAGATCCCAGGGGTCAAGAGACCCAGTACTTC
>TRBV20-1|TRBD1|-|TRBJ1-2
CSASLLTGGNYGYTF
TGCAGTGCTAGCCTCCTGACAGGGGGAAACTATGGCTACACCTTC
>TRBV7-9|TRBD1|many|TRBJ1-1
CASSLQGPNTEAFF
TGTGCCAGCAGCCTACAGGGGCCCAACACTGAAGCTTTCTTT
>TRBV29-1|-|many|TRBJ2-1
CSARRGALEATHNEQFF
TGCAGCGCTCGCCGTGGCGCTCTGGAGGCCACACACAATGAGCAGTTCTTC
>TRBV3-1|TRBD1|few|TRBJ2-3
CASSQLAGTEVTDTQYF
TGTGCCAGCAGCCAGCTAGCCGGGACAGAAGTCACAGATACGCAGTATTTT
>TRBV28|-|many|TRBJ2-7
CASSSSVYEQYF
TGTGCCAGCAGTTCTAGCGTCTACGAGCAGTACTTC
>TRBV6-2/TRBV6-3|-|many|TRBJ2-7
CASSPDSPYEQYF
TGTGCCAGCAGTCCGGACTCCCCCTACGAGCAGTACTTC
>TRBV28|-|few|TRBJ1-3
CASSIWAEGNTIYF
TGTGCCAGCAGTATTTGGGCGGAGGGAAACACCATATATTTT
>TRBV5-1|-|-|TRBJ2-3
CASSFLIGADTQYF
TGCGCCAGCAGCTTTTTGATTGGGGCGGATACGCAGTATTTT
>TRBV7-9|-|many|TRBJ2-1
CASSSWDSSSYNEQFF
TGTGCCAGCAGCTCCTGGGACTCCAGCTCCTACAATGAGCAGTTCTTC
>TRBV20-1|-|-|TRBJ2-1
CSAPGQGGISGKYNEQFF
TGCAGTGCGCCGGGGCAGGGGGGGATTAGCGGGAAGTACAATGAGCAGTTCTTC
>TRBV28|TRBD1|many|TRBJ1-6
CASSSPGQGHSPLHF
TGTGCCAGCAGTTCGCCGGGACAGGGCCATTCACCCCTCCACTTT
>TRBV6-1|-|many|TRBJ1-3
CASSEGHATARRGNTIYF
TGTGCCAGCAGTGAAGGCCACGCGACAGCTCGCCGAGGAAACACCATATATTTT
>TRBV5-1|TRBD2|few|TRBJ2-1
CASNPAGTSTYNEQFF
TGCGCCAGCAACCCGGCCGGGACTAGCACCTACAATGAGCAGTTCTTC
>TRBV10-3|-|few|TRBJ2-3
CAAQDGSTDTQYF
TGTGCCGCGCAGGACGGAAGCACAGATACGCAGTATTTT
>TRBV5-1|-|-|TRBJ1-2
CASSPTGRLDGYTF
TGCGCCAGCAGCCCTACCGGACGATTGGATGGCTACACCTTC
>TRBV7-2|-|many|TRBJ2-3
CASSFRAGTSPSTDTQYF
TGTGCCAGCAGCTTTAGAGCCGGGACAAGCCCTAGCACAGATACGCAGTATTTT
>TRBV6-1|-|-|TRBJ1-5
CASTQGEGSFNQPQHF
TGTGCCAGCACCCAGGGAGAGGGCTCTTTCAATCAGCCCCAGCATTTT
>TRBV5-1|-|many|TRBJ1-1
CASSFKGGGIEAFF
TGCGCCAGCAGCTTTAAGGGAGGTGGAATTGAAGCTTTCTTT
>TRBV11-2|TRBD1|many|TRBJ2-3
CASSRMRMLRQGLDTQYF
TGTGCCAGCAGCCGGATGCGGATGTTGAGACAGGGTTTAGATACGCAGTATTTT
>TRBV18|-|few|TRBJ1-1
CASSLTYVDYTEAFF
TGTGCCAGCTCACTAACTTACGTGGACTACACTGAAGCTTTCTTT
>TRBV2|-|-|TRBJ2-1
CASVERKGRGNEQFF
TGTGCCAGCGTAGAGCGGAAGGGAAGGGGAAATGAGCAGTTCTTC
>TRBV7-7|-|once|TRBJ2-5
CASSPSLLETQYF
TGTGCTAGCAGCCCAAGCCTCCTGGAGACCCAGTACTTC
>TRBV6-1|-|many|TRBJ2-2
CASTPQQGSPTGELFF
TGTGCCAGCACGCCACAACAGGGTTCACCGACCGGGGAGCTGTTTTTT
>TRBV2|TRBD1|many|TRBJ2-1
CASSGVGQGANEQFF
TGTGCCAGCAGTGGAGTGGGTCAGGGGGCCAATGAGCAGTTCTTC
>TRBV5-4|TRBD1|once|TRBJ2-7
CASSTDRVTSYEQYF
TGTGCCAGCAGCACCGACAGGGTTACGTCCTACGAGCAGTACTTC
>TRBV10-3|TRBD2|many|TRBJ2-5
CAISEPQVVAGRETQYF
TGTGCCATCAGTGAGCCTCAGGTGGTAGCGGGACGCGAGACCCAGTACTTC
>TRBV12-3/TRBV12-4|-|many|TRBJ1-4
CASSTSTGTYEKLFF
TGTGCCAGCAGTACGTCAACCGGGACTTATGAAAAACTGTTTTTT
>TRBV24-1|-|many|TRBJ2-7
CATSDTGRYEQYF
TGTGCCACCAGCGACACAGGTCGATACGAGCAGTACTTC
>TRBV6-2/TRBV6-3|-|many|TRBJ2-1
CASSYGGTTREQFF
TGTGCCAGCAGTTACGGCGGGACGACAAGAGAGCAGTTCTTC
>TRBV12-3/TRBV12-4|-|-|TRBJ2-4
CASSFSGVNIQYF
TGTGCCAGCAGTTTCTCAGGGGTCAACATTCAGTACTTC
>TRBV19|-|few|TRBJ1-5
CASIADSNQPQHF
TGTGCCAGTATAGCCGACAGCAATCAGCCCCAGCATTTT
>TRBV27|-|many|TRBJ2-3
CASSSLKGKSRTDTQYF
TGTGCCAGCAGTTCTCTTAAGGGAAAGAGTCGCACAGATACGCAGTATTTT
>TRBV9|-|few|TRBJ2-7
CASSVASSISTYEQYF
TGTGCCAGCAGCGTAGCAAGCAGCATCTCTACCTACGAGCAGTACTTC
>TRBV5-1|TRBD1|few|TRBJ2-1
CASSLEGQGVDEQFF
TGCGCCAGCAGCTTGGAAGGACAGGGCGTGGATGAGCAGTTCTTC
>TRBV19|-|-|TRBJ2-1
CASTGTPNNEQFF
TGTGCCAGTACGGGGACGCCCAACAATGAGCAGTTCTTC
>TRBV6-1|-|-|TRBJ2-1
CASSLVGFGQNEQFF
TGTGCCAGCAGCCTCGTGGGATTTGGCCAAAATGAGCAGTTCTTC
>TRBV20-1|-|-|TRBJ2-1
CNAPSGAEQFF
TGCAATGCTCCTTCCGGGGCAGAGCAGTTCTTC
>TRBV3-1|-|-|TRBJ2-7
CASSGIASYEQYF
TGTGCCAGCAGCGGGATAGCCTCCTACGAGCAGTACTTC
>TRBV19|-|few|TRBJ2-1
CASSIRAGPYNEQFF
TGTGCCAGTAGTATAAGAGCGGGTCCATACAATGAGCAGTTCTTC
>TRBV5-5|TRBD1|-|TRBJ1-6
CASSSGTGVSPLHF
TGTGCCAGCAGCTCCGGGACAGGGGTCTCACCCCTCCACTTT
>TRBV20-1|-|-|TRBJ2-1
CSARSSYEQFF
TGCAGTGCTAGATCAAGCTATGAGCAGTTCTTC
>TRBV19|TRBD1|-|TRBJ1-6
CASSPDRFYSPLHF
TGTGCCAGTAGTCCGGACAGGTTTTATTCACCCCTCCACTTT
>TRBV11-2|-|many|TRBJ1-4
CASSLGTGLSNEKLFF
TGTGCCAGCAGCTTAGGGACGGGTCTATCTAATGAAAAACTGTTTTTT
>TRBV11-2|-|-|TRBJ1-3
CASNGGGSGNTIYF
TGTGCCAGCAACGGGGGAGGATCTGGAAACACCATATATTTT
>TRBV12-3/TRBV12-4|-|many|TRBJ2-1
CASSRARSEQFF
TGTGCCAGCAGCCGAGCCCGGAGTGAGCAGTTCTTC
>TRBV10-3|-|few|TRBJ1-5
CAISAGRGIPSEPQHF
TGTGCCATCAGTGCAGGACGGGGTATTCCATCGGAGCCCCAGCATTTT
>TRBV20-1|-|-|TRBJ2-7
CSAREASQPSFEQYF
TGCAGTGCTAGAGAAGCTAGCCAGCCGTCGTTTGAGCAGTACTTC
>TRBV7-6|TRBD1|many|TRBJ2-7
CASSPGGAVAEQYF
TGTGCCAGCAGCCCAGGGGGCGCGGTAGCGGAGCAGTACTTC
>TRBV29-1|TRBD1|few|TRBJ1-4
CSAKDRELVF
TGCAGCGCTAAGGACAGGGAACTGGTTTTT